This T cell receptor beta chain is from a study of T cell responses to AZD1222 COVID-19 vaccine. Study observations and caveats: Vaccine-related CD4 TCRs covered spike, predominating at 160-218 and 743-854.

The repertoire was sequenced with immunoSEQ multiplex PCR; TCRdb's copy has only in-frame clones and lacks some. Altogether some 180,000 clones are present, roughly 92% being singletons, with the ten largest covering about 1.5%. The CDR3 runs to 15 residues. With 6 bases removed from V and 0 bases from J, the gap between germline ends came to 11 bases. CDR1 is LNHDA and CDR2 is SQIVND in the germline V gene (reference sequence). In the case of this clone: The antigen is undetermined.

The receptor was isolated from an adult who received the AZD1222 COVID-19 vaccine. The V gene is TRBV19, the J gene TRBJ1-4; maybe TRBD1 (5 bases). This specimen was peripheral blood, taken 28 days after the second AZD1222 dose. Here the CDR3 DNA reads TGTGCCAGTAGCGCCCGACAGTCAACTAATGAAAAACTGTTTTTT. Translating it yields CASSARQSTNEKLFF.